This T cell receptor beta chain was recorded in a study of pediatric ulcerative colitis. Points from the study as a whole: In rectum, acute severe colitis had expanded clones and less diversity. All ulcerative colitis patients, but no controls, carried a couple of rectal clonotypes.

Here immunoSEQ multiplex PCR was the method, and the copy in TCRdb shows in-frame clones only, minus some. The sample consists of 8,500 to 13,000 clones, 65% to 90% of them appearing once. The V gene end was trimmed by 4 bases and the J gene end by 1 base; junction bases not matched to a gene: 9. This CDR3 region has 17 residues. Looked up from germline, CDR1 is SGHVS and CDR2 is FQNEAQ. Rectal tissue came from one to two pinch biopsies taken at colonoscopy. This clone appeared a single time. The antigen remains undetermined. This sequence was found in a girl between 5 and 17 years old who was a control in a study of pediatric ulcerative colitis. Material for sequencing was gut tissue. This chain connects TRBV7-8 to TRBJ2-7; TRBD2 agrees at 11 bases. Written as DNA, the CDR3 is TGTGCCAGCAGCTCGCCCACTAGCGGGAGTTTGTCCTACGAGCAGTACTTC. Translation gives CASSSPTSGSLSYEQYF. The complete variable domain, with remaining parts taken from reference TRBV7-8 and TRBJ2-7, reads GAGVSQSPRYKVAKRGQDVALRCDPISGHVSLFWYQQALGQGPEFLTYFQNEAQLDKSGLPSDRFFAERPEGSVSTLKIQRTQQEDSAVYLCASSSPTSGSLSYEQYFGPGTRLTVT.